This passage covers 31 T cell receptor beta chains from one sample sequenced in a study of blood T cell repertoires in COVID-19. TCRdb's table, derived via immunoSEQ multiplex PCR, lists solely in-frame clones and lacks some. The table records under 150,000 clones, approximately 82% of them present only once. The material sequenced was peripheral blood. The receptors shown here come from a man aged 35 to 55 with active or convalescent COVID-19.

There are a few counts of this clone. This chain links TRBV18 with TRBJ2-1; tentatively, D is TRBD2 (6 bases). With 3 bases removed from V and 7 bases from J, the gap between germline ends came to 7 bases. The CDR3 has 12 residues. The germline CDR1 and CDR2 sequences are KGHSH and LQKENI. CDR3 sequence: CASSPGGNEQFF. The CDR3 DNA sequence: TGTGCCAGCTCACCGGGGGGAAATGAGCAGTTCTTC.

The CDR3 region is CASSDGTSSTDTQYF. The CDR3 DNA reads as TGTGCCAGCAGTGACGGGACATCTAGCACAGATACGCAGTATTTT. The chain is built from TRBV6-4 and TRBJ2-3, with TRBD1 as a possible D gene (6 bases). V lost 2 bases and J 0 bases, leaving 9 bases between the germline ends. The CDR3 runs 15 residues. The germline V gene encodes CDR1 MRHNA and CDR2 SNTAGT.

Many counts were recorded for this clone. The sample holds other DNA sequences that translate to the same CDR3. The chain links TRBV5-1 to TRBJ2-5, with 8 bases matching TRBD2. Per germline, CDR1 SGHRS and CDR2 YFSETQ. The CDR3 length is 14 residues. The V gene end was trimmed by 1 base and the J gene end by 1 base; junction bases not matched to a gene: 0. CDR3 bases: TGCGCCAGCAGCTTGACTAGCGGCCAAGAGACCCAGTACTTC. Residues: CASSLTSGQETQYF.

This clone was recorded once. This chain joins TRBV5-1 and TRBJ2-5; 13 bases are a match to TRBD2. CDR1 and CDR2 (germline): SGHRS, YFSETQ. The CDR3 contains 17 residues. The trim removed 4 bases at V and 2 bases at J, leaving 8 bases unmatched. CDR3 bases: TGCGCCAGCAGCCCACTGACTAGCGGGGGGACTCAAGAGACCCAGTACTTC. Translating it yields CASSPLTSGGTQETQYF. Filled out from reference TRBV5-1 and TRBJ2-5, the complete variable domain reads KAGVTQTPRYLIKTRGQQVTLSCSPISGHRSVSWYQQTPGQGLQFLFEYFSETQRNKGNFPGRFSGRQFSNSRSEMNVSTLELGDSALYLCASSPLTSGGTQETQYFGPGTRLLVL.

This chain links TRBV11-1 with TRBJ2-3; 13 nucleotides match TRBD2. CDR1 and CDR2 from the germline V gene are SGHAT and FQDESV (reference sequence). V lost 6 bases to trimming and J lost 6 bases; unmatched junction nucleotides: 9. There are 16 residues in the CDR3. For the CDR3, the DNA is TGTGCCAGCAGTTCCGGGACTAGCGGGATTCGGGATACGCAGTATTTT. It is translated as CASSSGTSGIRDTQYF.

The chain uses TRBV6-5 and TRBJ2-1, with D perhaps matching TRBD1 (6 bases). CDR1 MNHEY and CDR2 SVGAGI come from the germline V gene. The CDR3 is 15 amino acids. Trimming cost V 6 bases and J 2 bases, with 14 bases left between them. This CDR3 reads CASSYTDRPYNEQFF. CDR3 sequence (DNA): TGTGCCAGCAGCTATACCGACAGGCCCTACAATGAGCAGTTCTTC.

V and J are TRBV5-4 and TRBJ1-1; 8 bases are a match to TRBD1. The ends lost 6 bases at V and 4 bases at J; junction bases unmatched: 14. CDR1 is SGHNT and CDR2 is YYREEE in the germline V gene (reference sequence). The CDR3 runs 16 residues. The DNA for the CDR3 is TGTGCCAGCACCGGACAGGGAATTGTTAGTAGCACTGAAGCTTTCTTT. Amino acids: CASTGQGIVSSTEAFF.

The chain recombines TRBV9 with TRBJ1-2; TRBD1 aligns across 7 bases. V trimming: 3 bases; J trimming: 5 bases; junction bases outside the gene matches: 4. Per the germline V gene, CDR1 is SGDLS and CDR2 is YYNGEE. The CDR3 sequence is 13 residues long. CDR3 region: CASSEQGWYGYTF. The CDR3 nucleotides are TGTGCCAGCAGCGAACAGGGGTGGTATGGCTACACCTTC.

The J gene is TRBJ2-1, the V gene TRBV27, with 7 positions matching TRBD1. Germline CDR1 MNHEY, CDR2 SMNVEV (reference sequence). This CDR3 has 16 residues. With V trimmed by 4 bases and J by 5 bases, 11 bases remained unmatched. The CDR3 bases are TGTGCCAGCAGTTACCCCGCCCTGACAGGGAACAATGAGCAGTTCTTC. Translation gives CASSYPALTGNNEQFF.

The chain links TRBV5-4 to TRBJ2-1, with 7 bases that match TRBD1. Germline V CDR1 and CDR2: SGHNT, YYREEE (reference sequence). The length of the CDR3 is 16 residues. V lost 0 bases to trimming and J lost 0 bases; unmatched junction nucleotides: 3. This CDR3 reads CASSLESGGSYNEQFF. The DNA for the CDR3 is TGTGCCAGCAGCTTGGAGTCAGGGGGCTCCTACAATGAGCAGTTCTTC.

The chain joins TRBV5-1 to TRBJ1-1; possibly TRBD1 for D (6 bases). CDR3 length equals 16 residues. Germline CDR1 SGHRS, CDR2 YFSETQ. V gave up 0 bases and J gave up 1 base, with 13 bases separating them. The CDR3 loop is CASSLAVTTGNTEAFF. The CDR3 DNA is TGCGCCAGCAGCTTGGCAGTAACGACAGGGAACACTGAAGCTTTCTTT.

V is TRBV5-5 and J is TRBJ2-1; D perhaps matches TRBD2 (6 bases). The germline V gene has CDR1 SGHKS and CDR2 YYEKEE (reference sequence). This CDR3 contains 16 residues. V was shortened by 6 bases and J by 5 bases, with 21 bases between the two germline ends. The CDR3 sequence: CASTVEGLAHNNEQFF. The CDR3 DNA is TGTGCCAGCACCGTAGAGGGGCTAGCGCACAACAATGAGCAGTTCTTC.

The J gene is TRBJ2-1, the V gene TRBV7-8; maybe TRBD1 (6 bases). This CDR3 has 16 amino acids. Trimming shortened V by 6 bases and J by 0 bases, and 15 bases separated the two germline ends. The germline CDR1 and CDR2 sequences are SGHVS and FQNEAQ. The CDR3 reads CASRLLLGGSYNEQFF. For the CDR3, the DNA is TGTGCCAGCAGACTACTACTAGGGGGCTCCTACAATGAGCAGTTCTTC.

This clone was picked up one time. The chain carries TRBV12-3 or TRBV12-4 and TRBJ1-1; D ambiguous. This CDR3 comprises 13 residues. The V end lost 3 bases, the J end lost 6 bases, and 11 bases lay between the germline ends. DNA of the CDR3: TGTGCCAGCAGTTTGAACGGAGGCGCTGAAGCTTTCTTT. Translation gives CASSLNGGAEAFF.

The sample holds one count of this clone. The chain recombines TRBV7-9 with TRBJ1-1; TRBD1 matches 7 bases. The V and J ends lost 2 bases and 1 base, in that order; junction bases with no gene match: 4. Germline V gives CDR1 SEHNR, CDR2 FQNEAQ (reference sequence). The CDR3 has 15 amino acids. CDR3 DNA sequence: TGTGCCAGCAGCTTAAGACAGGGAACGAACACTGAAGCTTTCTTT. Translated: CASSLRQGTNTEAFF. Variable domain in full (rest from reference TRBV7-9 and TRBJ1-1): DTGVSQNPRHKITKRGQNVTFRCDPISEHNRLYWYRQTLGQGPEFLTYFQNEAQLEKSRLLSDRFSAERPKGSFSTLEIQRTEQGDSAMYLCASSLRQGTNTEAFFGQGTRLTVV.

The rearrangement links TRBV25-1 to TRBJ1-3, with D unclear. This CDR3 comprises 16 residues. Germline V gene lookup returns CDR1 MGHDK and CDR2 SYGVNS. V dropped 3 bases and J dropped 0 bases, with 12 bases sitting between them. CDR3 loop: CASSEPTSSSGNTIYF. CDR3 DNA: TGTGCCAGCAGTGAGCCGACATCGAGCTCTGGAAACACCATATATTTT.

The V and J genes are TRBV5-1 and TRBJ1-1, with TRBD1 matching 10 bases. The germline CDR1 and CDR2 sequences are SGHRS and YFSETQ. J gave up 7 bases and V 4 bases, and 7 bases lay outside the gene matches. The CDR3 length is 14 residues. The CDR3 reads CASSLGDRGNEAFF. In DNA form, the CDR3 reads TGCGCCAGCAGCCTTGGGGACAGGGGCAATGAAGCTTTCTTT.

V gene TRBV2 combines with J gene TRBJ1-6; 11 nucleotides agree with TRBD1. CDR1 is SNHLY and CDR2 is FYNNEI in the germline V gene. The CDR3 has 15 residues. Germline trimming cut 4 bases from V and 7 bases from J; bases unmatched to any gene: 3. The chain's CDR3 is CASSAGQGANSPLHF. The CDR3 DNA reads TGTGCCAGCAGTGCAGGACAGGGGGCGAATTCACCCCTCCACTTT.

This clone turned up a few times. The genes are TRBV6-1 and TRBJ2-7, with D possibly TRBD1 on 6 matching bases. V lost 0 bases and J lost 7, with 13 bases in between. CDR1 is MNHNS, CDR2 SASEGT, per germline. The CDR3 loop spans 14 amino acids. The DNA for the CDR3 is TGTGCCAGCAGTGAAGCAGGACAGACGGGGGAGCAGTACTTC. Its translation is CASSEAGQTGEQYF.

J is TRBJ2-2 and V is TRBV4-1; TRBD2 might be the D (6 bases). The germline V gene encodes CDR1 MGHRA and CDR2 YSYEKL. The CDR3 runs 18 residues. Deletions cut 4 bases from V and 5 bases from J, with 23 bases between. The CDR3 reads CASSPRDVGGIGTGELFF. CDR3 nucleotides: TGCGCCAGCAGCCCGCGAGACGTGGGGGGTATAGGGACCGGGGAGCTGTTTTTT.

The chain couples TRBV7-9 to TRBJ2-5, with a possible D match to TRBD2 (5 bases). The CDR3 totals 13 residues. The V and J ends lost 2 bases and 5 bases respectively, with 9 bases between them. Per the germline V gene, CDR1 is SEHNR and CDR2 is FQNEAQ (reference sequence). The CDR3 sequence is CASSLLAEETQYF. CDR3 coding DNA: TGTGCCAGCAGCTTACTAGCTGAGGAGACCCAGTACTTC.

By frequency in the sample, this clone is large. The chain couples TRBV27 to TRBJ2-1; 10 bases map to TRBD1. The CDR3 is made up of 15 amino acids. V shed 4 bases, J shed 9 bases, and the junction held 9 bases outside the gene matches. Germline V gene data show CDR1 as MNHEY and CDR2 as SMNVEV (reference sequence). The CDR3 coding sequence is TGTGCCAGCAGTTCCGGGGGGACAGGGGCTGGTGAGCAGTTCTTC. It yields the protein CASSSGGTGAGEQFF.

The CDR3 here is CASSFSRGTGTGELFF. The CDR3 nucleotides read TGCGCCAGCAGCTTCTCCAGGGGTACGGGCACCGGGGAGCTGTTTTTT. The chain joins TRBV5-1 to TRBJ2-2, with D tentatively TRBD1 (6 bases). V lost 2 bases to trimming and J lost 4 bases, with 15 bases between them. Germline V gives CDR1 SGHRS, CDR2 YFSETQ. The CDR3 has 16 amino acids.

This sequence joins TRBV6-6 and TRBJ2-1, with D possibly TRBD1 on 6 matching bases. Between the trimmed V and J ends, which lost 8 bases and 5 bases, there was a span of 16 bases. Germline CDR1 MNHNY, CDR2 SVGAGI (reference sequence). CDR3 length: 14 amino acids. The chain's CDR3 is CASQNRAGDNEQFF. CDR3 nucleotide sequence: TGTGCCAGCCAGAACAGGGCTGGGGACAATGAGCAGTTCTTC.

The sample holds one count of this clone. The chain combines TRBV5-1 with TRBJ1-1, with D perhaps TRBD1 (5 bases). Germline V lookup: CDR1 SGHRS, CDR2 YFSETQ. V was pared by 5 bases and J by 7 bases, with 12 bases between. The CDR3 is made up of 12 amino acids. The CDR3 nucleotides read TGCGCCAGCAGTCGGGGGGGAAATGAAGCTTTCTTT. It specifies CASSRGGNEAFF.

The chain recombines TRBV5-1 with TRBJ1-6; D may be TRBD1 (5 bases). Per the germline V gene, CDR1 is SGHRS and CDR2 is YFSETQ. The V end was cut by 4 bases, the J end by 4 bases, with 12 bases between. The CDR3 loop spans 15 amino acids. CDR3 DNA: TGCGCCAGCAGCAAACGGACACCTTATAATTCACCCCTCCACTTT. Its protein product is CASSKRTPYNSPLHF.

CDR3 DNA: TGCGCCAGCTGTGAGGGGGGGAACGCAGATACGCAGTATTTT. The encoded protein is CASCEGGNADTQYF. The chain has TRBV5-1 and TRBJ2-3, with a weak D call TRBD2 (7 bases). The CDR3 is made up of 14 amino acids. The V and J ends lost 7 bases and 4 bases respectively, with 16 bases between them. In germline, CDR1 is SGHRS, CDR2 YFSETQ. Variable domain in full (rest from reference TRBV5-1 and TRBJ2-3): KAGVTQTPRYLIKTRGQQVTLSCSPISGHRSVSWYQQTPGQGLQFLFEYFSETQRNKGNFPGRFSGRQFSNSRSEMNVSTLELGDSALYLCASCEGGNADTQYFGPGTRLTVL.

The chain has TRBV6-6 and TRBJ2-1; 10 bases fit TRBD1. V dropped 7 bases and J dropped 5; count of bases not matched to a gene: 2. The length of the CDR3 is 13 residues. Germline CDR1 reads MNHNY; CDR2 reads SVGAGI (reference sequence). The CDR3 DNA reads TGTGCCAGCACCGGGACAGGGGACAATGAGCAGTTCTTC. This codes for CASTGTGDNEQFF.

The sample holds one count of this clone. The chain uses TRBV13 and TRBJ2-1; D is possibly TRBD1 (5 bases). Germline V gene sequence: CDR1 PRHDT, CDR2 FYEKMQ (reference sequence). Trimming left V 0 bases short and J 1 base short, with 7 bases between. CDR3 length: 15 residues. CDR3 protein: CASSLGRQSYNEQFF. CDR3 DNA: TGTGCCAGCAGCTTAGGCCGACAGTCCTACAATGAGCAGTTCTTC.

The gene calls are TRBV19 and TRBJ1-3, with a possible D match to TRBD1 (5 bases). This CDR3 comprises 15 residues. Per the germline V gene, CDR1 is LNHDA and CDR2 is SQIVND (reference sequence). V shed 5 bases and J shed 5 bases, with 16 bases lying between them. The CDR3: CASSGDSGRRNTIYF. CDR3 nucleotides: TGTGCCAGTAGTGGGGACTCTGGGAGGAGAAACACCATATATTTT.

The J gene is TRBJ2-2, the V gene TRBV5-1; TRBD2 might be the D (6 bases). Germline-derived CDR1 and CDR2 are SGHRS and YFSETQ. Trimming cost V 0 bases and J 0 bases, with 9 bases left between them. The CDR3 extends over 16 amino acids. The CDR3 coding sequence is TGCGCCAGCAGCTTGGTGGGGGGATCGAACACCGGGGAGCTGTTTTTT. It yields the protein CASSLVGGSNTGELFF.